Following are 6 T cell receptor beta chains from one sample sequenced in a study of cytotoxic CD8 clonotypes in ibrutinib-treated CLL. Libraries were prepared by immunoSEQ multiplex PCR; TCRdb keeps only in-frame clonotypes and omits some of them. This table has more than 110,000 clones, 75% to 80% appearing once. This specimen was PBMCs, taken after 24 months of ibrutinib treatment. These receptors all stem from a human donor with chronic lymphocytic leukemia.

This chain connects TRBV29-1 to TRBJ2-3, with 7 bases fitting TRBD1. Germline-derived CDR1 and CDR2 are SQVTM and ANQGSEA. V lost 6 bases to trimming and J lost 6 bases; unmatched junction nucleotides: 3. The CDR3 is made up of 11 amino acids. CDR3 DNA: TGCAGCGTAGAACAGGGGGATACGCAGTATTTT. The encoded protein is CSVEQGDTQYF.

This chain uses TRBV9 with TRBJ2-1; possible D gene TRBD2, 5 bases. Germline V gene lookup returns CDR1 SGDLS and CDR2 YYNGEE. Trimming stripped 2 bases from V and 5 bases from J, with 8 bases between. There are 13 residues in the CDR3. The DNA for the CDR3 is TGTGCCAGCAGCGTTCGGGGTCACAATGAGCAGTTCTTC. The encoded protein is CASSVRGHNEQFF. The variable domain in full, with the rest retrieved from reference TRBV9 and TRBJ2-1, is DSGVTQTPKHLITATGQRVTLRCSPRSGDLSVYWYQQSLDQGLQFLIQYYNGEERAKGNILERFSAQQFPDLHSELNLSSLELGDSALYFCASSVRGHNEQFFGPGTRLTVL.

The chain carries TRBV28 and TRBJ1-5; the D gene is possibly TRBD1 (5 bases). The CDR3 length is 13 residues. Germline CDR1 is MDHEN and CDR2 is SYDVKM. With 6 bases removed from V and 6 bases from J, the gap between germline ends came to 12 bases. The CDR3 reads CASSLPGAQPQHF. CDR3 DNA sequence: TGTGCCAGCAGCCTGCCCGGGGCTCAGCCCCAGCATTTT.

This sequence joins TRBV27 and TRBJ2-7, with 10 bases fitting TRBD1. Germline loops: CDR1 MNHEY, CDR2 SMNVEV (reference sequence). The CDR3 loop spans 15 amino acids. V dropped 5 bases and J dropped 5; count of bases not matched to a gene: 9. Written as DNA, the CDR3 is TGTGCCAGCAGTGCCTTGACAGGGGGCGTCAACGAGCAGTACTTC. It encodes CASSALTGGVNEQYF.

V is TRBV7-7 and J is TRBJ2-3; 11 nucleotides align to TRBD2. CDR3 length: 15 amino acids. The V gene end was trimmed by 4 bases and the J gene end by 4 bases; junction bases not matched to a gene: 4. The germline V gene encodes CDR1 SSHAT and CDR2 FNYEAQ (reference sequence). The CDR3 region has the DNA TGTGCCAGCAGCTACACTAGCGGGAGTTCAGATACGCAGTATTTT. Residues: CASSYTSGSSDTQYF. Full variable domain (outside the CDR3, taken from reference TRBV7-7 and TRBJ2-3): GAGVSQSPRYKVTKRGQDVTLRCDPISSHATLYWYQQALGQGPEFLTYFNYEAQPDKSGLPSDRFSAERPEGSISTLTIQRTEQRDSAMYRCASSYTSGSSDTQYFGPGTRLTVL.

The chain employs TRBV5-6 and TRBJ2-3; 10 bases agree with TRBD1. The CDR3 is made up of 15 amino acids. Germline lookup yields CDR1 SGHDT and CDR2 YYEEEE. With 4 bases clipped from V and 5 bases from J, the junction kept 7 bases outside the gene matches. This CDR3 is CASSIPGTGVDTQYF. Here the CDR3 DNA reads TGTGCCAGCAGCATACCCGGGACAGGGGTAGATACGCAGTATTTT.